These 13 T cell receptor beta chains were all obtained from the same sample, sequenced in a study of T cells in Graves' hyperthyroidism and ophthalmopathy. Authors of the study amplified TCR beta CDR3 regions from RNA transcripts. Researchers ran a first-round RT-PCR on the TCR CDR3 using the HTBI primer set. TCRdb re-called the multiplex PCR reads through MiXCR, storing one row per CDR3 protein. This table holds 300,000 to 500,000 distinct CDR3 sequences, under 15% found once. The sample was blood. All receptors come from a woman in her 30s with Graves' hyperthyroidism.

Turning to this clonotype: Just one base apart from a much larger clone, this may be a read error. This chain joins TRBV7-2 and TRBJ2-3; 10 nucleotides agree with TRBD2. This CDR3 has 16 amino acids. With 2 bases clipped from V and 8 bases from J, the junction kept 10 bases outside the gene matches. The germline V gene encodes CDR1 SGHTA and CDR2 FQGNSA. The DNA of the CDR3 is TGTGCCAGCAGCTTAATTAGCGGGAGGACCCCCGGTACGCAGTATTTT. It is translated as CASSLISGRTPGTQYF. Full variable domain (missing parts from reference TRBV7-2 and TRBJ2-3): GAGVSQSPSNKVTEKGKDVELRCDPISGHTALYWYRQSLGQGLEFLIYFQGNSAPDKSGLPSDRFSAERTGGSVSTLTIQRTQQEDSAVYLCASSLISGRTPGTQYFGPGTRLTVL.

This clonotype was detected once. CDR3 protein: CASSEMVGLGSYEQYF. The CDR3 bases are TGTGCCAGCAGTGAAATGGTGGGCCTCGGGTCGTACGAGCAGTACTTC. The chain uses TRBV6-1 and TRBJ2-7; D gene uncertain. The CDR3 runs 16 residues. V was cut by 2 bases and J by 4 bases, with 18 bases left in between. Germline loops: CDR1 MNHNS, CDR2 SASEGT.

The V call is TRBV7-8, the J call TRBJ2-2; 12 bases are a match to TRBD2. This CDR3 contains 16 residues. The germline V gene encodes CDR1 SGHVS and CDR2 FQNEAQ. Trimming cost V 5 bases and J 7 bases; bases outside gene matches: 8. The CDR3: CASSTLAGGRNGELFF. CDR3 nucleotide sequence: TGTGCCAGCAGCACTCTAGCGGGAGGGCGCAACGGGGAGCTGTTTTTT.

This chain joins TRBV5-1 and TRBJ2-1, with 11 bases identical to TRBD2. The CDR3 contains 16 residues. The germline gives CDR1 SGHRS, CDR2 YFSETQ. Trimming at V came to 4 bases and at J to 4 bases, leaving 7 bases not matched to a gene. The CDR3 loop is CASSPATSGVYNEQFF. The CDR3 region has the DNA TGCGCCAGCAGCCCGGCGACTAGCGGGGTTTACAATGAGCAGTTCTTC.

This chain links TRBV6-1 with TRBJ2-7, with a weak D call TRBD1 (6 bases). Germline CDR1 MNHNS, CDR2 SASEGT. CDR3 length equals 14 residues. V lost 3 bases and J 9 bases, leaving 18 bases between the germline ends. This CDR3 reads CASSEDSTYLGQYF. CDR3 nucleotides: TGTGCCAGCAGTGAGGACAGTACCTACCTGGGGCAGTACTTC.

The gene calls are TRBV28 and TRBJ1-2; no clear D. The CDR3 consists of 14 residues. CDR1 MDHEN and CDR2 SYDVKM come from the germline V gene. V lost 5 bases, J lost 2 bases, and 12 bases lay in between. Written as DNA, the CDR3 is TGTGCCAGCAGTCCCCCCGGGATAAACTATGGCTACACCTTC. Translated: CASSPPGINYGYTF.

This clonotype was observed many times. The V call is TRBV3-1, the J call TRBJ2-1, with 9 bases fitting TRBD2. After removal of 1 base from V and 4 bases from J, the junction contained 8 bases not matched to a gene. CDR1 and CDR2 (germline): LGHDT, YNNKEL (reference sequence). The CDR3 spans 17 residues. CDR3 sequence: CASSQVPGTSSYNEQFF. The CDR3 coding sequence is TGTGCCAGCAGCCAAGTTCCCGGGACTAGCAGTTACAATGAGCAGTTCTTC.

At least ten counts were recorded for this clonotype. The rearrangement links TRBV28 to TRBJ2-7; D possibly uses TRBD1 or TRBD2 (5 bases each). Germline-derived CDR1 and CDR2 are MDHEN and SYDVKM. The CDR3 extends over 13 amino acids. V was trimmed by 7 bases and J by 4 bases, leaving 14 bases between them. The CDR3 DNA is TGTGCCAGCATGACGGGGCTGCGATACGAGCAGTACTTC. Protein: CASMTGLRYEQYF.

The chain combines TRBV6-5 with TRBJ1-4; D remains unclear. V was pared by 2 bases and J by 4 bases, with 8 bases between. This CDR3 is 14 amino acids long. CDR1 is MNHEY and CDR2 is SVGAGI in the germline V gene. The CDR3 loop is CASSYNWGNEKLFF. The CDR3 bases are TGTGCCAGCAGTTACAATTGGGGTAATGAAAAACTGTTTTTT.

CDR3 coding DNA: TGCGCCAGCAAAACTAGCGGGAGTAACAATGAGCAGTTCTTC. Protein product: CASKTSGSNNEQFF. The chain is built from TRBV4-1 and TRBJ2-1; 11 bases line up with TRBD2. This CDR3 is built from 14 residues. V shed 7 bases and J 5 bases; nucleotides not matched to a gene: 4. The germline V gene encodes CDR1 MGHRA and CDR2 YSYEKL.

This clonotype has a count of ten or more. The genes are TRBV5-1 and TRBJ2-4, with D maybe TRBD1 (5 bases). The CDR3 runs 14 residues. CDR1 SGHRS and CDR2 YFSETQ come from the germline V gene. Trimming cost V 4 bases and J 0 bases, with 8 bases left between them. The CDR3 nucleotides read TGCGCCAGCAGCCAGGGATTAGCCAAAAACATTCAGTACTTC. As protein: CASSQGLAKNIQYF.

This clonotype was recorded at least ten times. The genes are TRBV20-1 and TRBJ2-3, with 8 bases lining up with TRBD1. The CDR3 runs 14 residues. J was trimmed by 1 base and V by 6 bases; bases with no gene match: 6. CDR1 is DFQATT, CDR2 SNEGSKA, per germline (reference sequence). As DNA, the CDR3 is TGCAGTGCCTTCGGGGGACAGGGCACAGATACGCAGTATTTT. Its translation is CSAFGGQGTDTQYF.

This clonotype has ten or more counts. The chain is built from TRBV11-1 and TRBJ2-7; D ambiguous. The length of the CDR3 is 14 residues. Trimming left V 5 bases short and J 4 bases short, with 15 bases between. Germline loops: CDR1 SGHAT, CDR2 FQDESV (reference sequence). The DNA of the CDR3 is TGTGCCAGCAGCGCCGCACCCGACGTGTACGAGCAGTACTTC. Amino acid sequence: CASSAAPDVYEQYF.